The rows below give T cell receptor beta chains drawn from one sample of a study of Ad26.COV2.S vaccination and SARS-CoV-2 variants. Sequenced by immunoSEQ multiplex PCR; TCRdb stores in-frame clones only, minus some. The sample consists of a few hundred thousand clones, about four fifths of them appearing once. Sequenced here: peripheral blood, sampled in a trial of Ad26.COV2.S vaccine versus placebo. The receptors come from a person between 18 and 65 years old who received the Ad26.COV2.S COVID-19 vaccine or a placebo. Both conserved end residues are part of each CDR3. A D gene is named only where the DNA matches it firmly. Clone size is not always given. Where it is, it says once, few, many or a class for expanded clones.

TRBV5-1	TRBJ1-1	NA	TRBD1	CASSQQGGNTEAFF	TGCGCCAGCAGCCAACAGGGGGGGAACACTGAAGCTTTCTTT
TRBV7-3	TRBJ2-3	NA	TRBD2	CASSPRGSGGFADTQYF	TGTGCCAGCAGCCCCCGCGGTAGCGGGGGATTCGCAGATACGCAGTATTTT
TRBV4-1	TRBJ1-5	NA	NA	CASSRRGLDSNQPQHF	TGCGCCAGCAGCCGAAGAGGACTCGACAGCAATCAGCCCCAGCATTTT
TRBV4-3	TRBJ1-2	NA	TRBD1	CASSQQRGQGEGYGYTF	TGCGCCAGCAGCCAACAGAGGGGTCAGGGGGAAGGCTATGGCTACACCTTC
TRBV27	TRBJ2-7	NA	TRBD2	CASASSGGRNEQYF	TGTGCCAGCGCCTCTTCGGGAGGGAGGAACGAGCAGTACTTC
TRBV7-3	TRBJ2-2	few	NA	CASSSEGTPNTGELFF	TGTGCCAGCAGCTCCGAAGGGACTCCGAACACCGGGGAGCTGTTTTTT
TRBV19	TRBJ1-2	NA	TRBD1	CASSRQGNGYTF	TGTGCCAGTAGTCGACAGGGAAATGGCTACACCTTC
TRBV4-1	TRBJ1-6	once	NA	CASSQASSYNSPLHF	TGCGCCAGCAGCCAAGCGAGCTCCTATAATTCACCCCTCCACTTT
TRBV19	TRBJ1-6	NA	TRBD1	CASSIQGANSPLHF	TGTGCCAGTAGCATACAGGGGGCCAATTCACCCCTCCACTTT
TRBV20-1	TRBJ1-4	NA	NA	CSAGRSEKLFF	TGCAGTGCGGGCAGGAGTGAAAAACTGTTTTTT
TRBV9	TRBJ1-1	NA	NA	CASSVGLMGTEAFF	TGTGCCAGCAGCGTAGGACTGATGGGCACTGAAGCTTTCTTT
TRBV4-1	TRBJ2-5	NA	TRBD2	CASSLFGGGPGQETQYF	TGCGCCAGCAGCCTGTTTGGCGGGGGGCCGGGCCAAGAGACCCAGTACTTC
TRBV3-1/TRBV3-2	TRBJ1-1	few	NA	CASSHLTPSEAFF	TGTGCCAGCAGCCATCTAACACCGAGTGAAGCTTTCTTT
TRBV15	TRBJ2-7	NA	TRBD1	CATSRQGASYEQYF	TGTGCCACCAGCAGACAGGGGGCTTCCTACGAGCAGTACTTC
TRBV10-1	TRBJ2-7	few	NA	CASSDGSYEQYF	TGCGCCAGCAGTGATGGCTCCTACGAGCAGTACTTC
TRBV5-1	TRBJ2-3	NA	TRBD2	CASSLSSGGARDTQYF	TGCGCCAGCAGCTTGTCAAGCGGGGGGGCCCGGGATACGCAGTATTTT
TRBV27	TRBJ2-7	NA	NA	CASSLIRGDYEQYF	TGTGCCAGCAGTTTAATTCGCGGGGACTACGAGCAGTACTTC
TRBV7-9	TRBJ1-2	NA	NA	CASSPAQGHYGYTF	TGTGCCAGCAGTCCCGCCCAGGGCCACTATGGCTACACCTTC
TRBV5-6	TRBJ2-3	NA	NA	CASSLAAGTDTQYF	TGTGCCAGCAGCTTGGCAGCAGGCACAGATACGCAGTATTTT
TRBV20-1	TRBJ2-1	NA	NA	CSASSGGGTEQFF	TGCAGTGCTAGTTCTGGGGGCGGCACTGAGCAGTTCTTC
TRBV5-4	TRBJ2-7	NA	TRBD1	CASSTAPGQGFNEQYF	TGTGCCAGCAGCACAGCTCCGGGACAGGGATTCAACGAGCAGTACTTC
TRBV27	TRBJ2-6	NA	TRBD2	CASGGGRGSGANVLTF	TGTGCCAGCGGCGGGGGGAGAGGCTCTGGGGCCAACGTCCTGACTTTC
TRBV18	TRBJ2-2	NA	TRBD1	CASSLTGPGELFF	TGTGCCAGCTCGTTGACAGGGCCCGGGGAGCTGTTTTTT
TRBV5-4	TRBJ2-2	NA	NA	CASSQGLANTGELFF	TGTGCCAGCAGCCAGGGGCTGGCGAACACCGGGGAGCTGTTTTTT
TRBV7-3	TRBJ2-2	NA	NA	CASSLDGQAGELFF	TGTGCCAGCAGCTTAGACGGGCAGGCCGGGGAGCTGTTTTTT